The clone carrying this TCR beta chain was detected many times. These data are taken from a study of response to subunit inactivated influenza vaccine. From the RT-PCR reads, TCRdb called clonotypes with MiXCR, one entry per CDR3 protein. This sample has 550,000 to 650,000 distinct CDR3 sequences, with over 9.5% found just once. The germline gives CDR1 SGHAT, CDR2 FQNNGV. The CDR3 has 12 residues. Deletions cut 4 bases from V and 0 bases from J, with 2 bases between. The chain combines TRBV11-2 with TRBJ2-3; D uncertain. The receptor comes from a man over 45 who received an inactivated influenza vaccine. Sequencing was performed on PBMCs from blood, taken on the day of vaccination. This chain's CDR3 is CASSSSTDTQYF. The CDR3 DNA reads TGTGCCAGCAGCTCTAGCACAGATACGCAGTATTTT.